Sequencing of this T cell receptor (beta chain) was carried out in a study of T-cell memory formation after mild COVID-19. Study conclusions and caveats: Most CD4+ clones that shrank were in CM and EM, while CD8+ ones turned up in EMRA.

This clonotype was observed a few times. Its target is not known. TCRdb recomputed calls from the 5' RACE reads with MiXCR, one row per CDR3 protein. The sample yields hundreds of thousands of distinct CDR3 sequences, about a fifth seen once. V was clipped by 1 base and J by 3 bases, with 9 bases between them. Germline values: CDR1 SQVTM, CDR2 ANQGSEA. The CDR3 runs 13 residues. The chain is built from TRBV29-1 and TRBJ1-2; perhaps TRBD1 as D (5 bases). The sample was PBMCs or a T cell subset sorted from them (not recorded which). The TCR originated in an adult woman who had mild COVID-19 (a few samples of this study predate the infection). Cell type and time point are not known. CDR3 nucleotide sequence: TGCAGCGTTGAAGGGCTGGGGGACTATGGCTACACCTTC. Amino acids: CSVEGLGDYGYTF.